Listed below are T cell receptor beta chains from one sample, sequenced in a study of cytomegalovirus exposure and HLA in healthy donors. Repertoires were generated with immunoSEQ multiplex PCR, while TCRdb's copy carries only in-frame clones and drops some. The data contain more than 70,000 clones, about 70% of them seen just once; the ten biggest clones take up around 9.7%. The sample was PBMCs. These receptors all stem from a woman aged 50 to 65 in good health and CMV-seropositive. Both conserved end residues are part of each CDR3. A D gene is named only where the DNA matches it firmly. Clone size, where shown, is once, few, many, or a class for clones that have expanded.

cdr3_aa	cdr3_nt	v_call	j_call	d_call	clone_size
CASSNPGEANEKLFF	TGTGCCAGCAGTAACCCCGGTGAGGCTAATGAAAAACTGTTTTTT	TRBV6-1	TRBJ1-4	-	-
CASSWGQGVPDTQYF	TGTGCCAGCAGTTGGGGACAGGGGGTCCCAGATACGCAGTATTTT	TRBV27	TRBJ2-3	TRBD1	-
CASTQGMITEAFF	TGTGCCAGCACCCAGGGAATGATTACTGAAGCTTTCTTT	TRBV2	TRBJ1-1	-	-
CASSLGWAGEWNEQFF	TGTGCCAGCAGCTTAGGATGGGCAGGGGAGTGGAATGAGCAGTTCTTC	TRBV7-9	TRBJ2-1	-	-
CASSLGDNEQFF	TGTGCCAGCAGCTTAGGGGACAATGAGCAGTTCTTC	TRBV5-6	TRBJ2-1	-	once
CASSLREYRETQYF	TGTGCCAGCAGTTTACGGGAGTACCGGGAGACCCAGTACTTC	TRBV28	TRBJ2-5	-	-
CASSLPGAGANVLTF	TGTGCCAGCAGTTTACCGGGGGCTGGGGCCAACGTCCTGACTTTC	TRBV28	TRBJ2-6	-	-
CAWNGQGSDEQFF	TGTGCCTGGAACGGACAGGGTTCGGACGAGCAGTTCTTC	TRBV30	TRBJ2-1	TRBD1	-
CASSPMVGGEQYF	TGTGCCAGCAGCCCCATGGTAGGGGGCGAGCAGTACTTC	TRBV11-2	TRBJ2-7	-	-
CASSFLDRGNTGELFF	TGTGCCAGCAGCTTTCTAGACAGGGGGAACACCGGGGAGCTGTTTTTT	TRBV5-4	TRBJ2-2	TRBD1	-
CASSYPQAPYGYTF	TGTGCCAGCAGTTACCCACAGGCTCCCTATGGCTACACCTTC	TRBV6-6	TRBJ1-2	-	-
CASSRGGYEQYF	TGTGCCAGCAGCCGAGGCGGCTACGAGCAGTACTTC	TRBV11-3	TRBJ2-7	-	few
CASTPGDYNEQFF	TGTGCCAGCACCCCGGGAGACTACAATGAGCAGTTCTTC	TRBV25-1	TRBJ2-1	-	few
CASRPSGGNTIYF	TGTGCCAGCAGGCCGAGCGGCGGGAACACCATATATTTT	TRBV6-5	TRBJ1-3	-	-
CASSLFPSWTSGGVREQFF	TGTGCCAGCAGTTTATTCCCTTCTTGGACTAGCGGGGGGGTAAGGGAGCAGTTCTTC	TRBV27	TRBJ2-1	TRBD2	-
CASSFGMVSTEAFF	TGTGCCAGCAGTTTCGGGATGGTAAGCACTGAAGCTTTCTTT	TRBV28	TRBJ1-1	-	-
CASSAAGTGGKQYF	TGCGCCAGCAGTGCGGCCGGGACAGGGGGCAAGCAGTACTTC	TRBV10-1	TRBJ2-7	TRBD1	many
CASSLVGVTEAFF	TGTGCCAGCAGTTTAGTCGGGGTCACTGAAGCTTTCTTT	TRBV27	TRBJ1-1	-	-
CGATEGGIQTQYF	TGTGGGGCGACCGAGGGAGGGATCCAAACGCAGTATTTT	TRBV28	TRBJ2-3	TRBD2	-
CASSTLTGVTDTQYF	TGTGCCAGTAGTACCTTAACAGGGGTCACAGATACGCAGTATTTT	TRBV19	TRBJ2-3	TRBD1	-
CASSLSQTGAFYGYTF	TGTGCCAGCAGTTTATCTCAGACAGGGGCCTTCTATGGCTACACCTTC	TRBV28	TRBJ1-2	TRBD1	once
CASSLALAGGLNEQFF	TGTGCCAGCAGCTTAGCACTAGCGGGAGGGTTAAATGAGCAGTTCTTC	TRBV7-8	TRBJ2-1	TRBD2	-
CASSGTNKGLAVNNEQFF	TGTGCCAGCAGTGGGACCAACAAAGGACTAGCGGTGAACAATGAGCAGTTCTTC	TRBV6-1	TRBJ2-1	TRBD2	-
CASSLGSKYEQYF	TGTGCCAGCAGCTTGGGGAGCAAATACGAGCAGTACTTC	TRBV13	TRBJ2-7	-	few
CASSLLAVTEAFF	TGCGCCAGCAGCTTGTTAGCGGTCACTGAAGCTTTCTTT	TRBV5-1	TRBJ1-1	-	-
CASSQDLGGRATETQYF	TGCGCCAGCAGCCAAGATTTAGGCGGGAGGGCCACGGAGACCCAGTACTTC	TRBV4-3	TRBJ2-5	TRBD2	-
CASSLYLGGELFF	TGTGCCAGCAGTTTATACCTCGGGGGGGAGCTGTTTTTT	TRBV28	TRBJ2-2	-	-